Below are 32 T cell receptor beta chains sequenced from a single sample in a study of shared clonotypes between healthy human individuals. Measured with immunoSEQ multiplex PCR; TCRdb has only the in-frame clones, and not every one. The sample lists about 1.1 million clones, about four fifths occurring once. The material sequenced was memory CD4+ T cells from PBMCs. Subset described: CD45RA-negative fraction. These receptors all come from a man in his late teens or twenties in good health. Some clones in this sample may be carry-over from other donors' samples.

The chain recombines TRBV30 with TRBJ2-7; no firm D call. This CDR3 region has 17 residues. Germline V gene data show CDR1 as GTSNPN and CDR2 as SVGIG (reference sequence). V shed 0 bases and J shed 0 bases, with 18 bases lying between them. CDR3 bases: TGTGCCTGGAGTGTACACTTGCTTCCCAGGAGCTCCTACGAGCAGTACTTC. Encoded protein: CAWSVHLLPRSSYEQYF.

This chain links TRBV18 with TRBJ2-5, with 9 bases fitting TRBD2. Germline CDR1 is KGHSH and CDR2 is LQKENI. There are 16 residues in the CDR3. V gave up 1 base and J gave up 5 bases; unmatched junction bases: 8. The CDR3 is CASSPQAASGKETQYF. The CDR3 DNA follows: TGTGCCAGCTCACCACAGGCGGCTAGCGGGAAGGAGACCCAGTACTTC.

The gene calls are TRBV28 and TRBJ2-3; perhaps TRBD2 as D (6 bases). CDR1 is MDHEN, CDR2 SYDVKM, per germline. This CDR3 region has 14 residues. Trimming shortened V by 5 bases and J by 2 bases, and 11 bases separated the two germline ends. Written as DNA, the CDR3 is TGTGCCAGCAGTATTAGCGGAACCACAGATACGCAGTATTTT. Translating gives CASSISGTTDTQYF.

CDR3 DNA: TGTGCCAGCAGCTTAGGGGACCGCTTTAGCACAGATACGCAGTATTTT. It encodes CASSLGDRFSTDTQYF. The chain is built from TRBV11-2 and TRBJ2-3; either TRBD1 or TRBD2 may supply D (5 bases each). The V gene lost 1 base and the J gene lost 0 bases, with 11 bases spanning the gap. This CDR3 spans 16 amino acids. Looked up from germline, CDR1 is SGHAT and CDR2 is FQNNGV.

The rearrangement joins TRBV7-2 to TRBJ1-1; unclear D gene. V lost 1 base and J lost 1, with 4 bases in between. The CDR3 has 13 amino acids. The germline gives CDR1 SGHTA, CDR2 FQGNSA. The CDR3 here is CASSLETNTEAFF. The DNA for the CDR3 is TGTGCCAGCAGCTTAGAGACGAACACTGAAGCTTTCTTT.

V usage is TRBV5-4 and J usage is TRBJ2-4; perhaps TRBD2 as D (6 bases). The CDR3 totals 15 residues. Trimming removed 3 bases at V and 5 bases at J, with 15 bases between. Germline assignment: CDR1 SGHNT and CDR2 YYREEE (reference sequence). CDR3 in DNA: TGTGCCAGCAGCTCTTACGCGGCGGGGCAAAACATTCAGTACTTC. Translated: CASSSYAAGQNIQYF.

V gene TRBV14 combines with J gene TRBJ2-2; 8 nucleotides match TRBD2. V dropped 5 bases and J dropped 0; count of bases not matched to a gene: 2. CDR1 and CDR2 (germline): SGHDN, FVKESK. This CDR3 is 15 amino acids long. The CDR3 reads CASSTSGSNTGELFF. The CDR3 DNA reads TGTGCCAGCAGCACTAGCGGATCGAACACCGGGGAGCTGTTTTTT. Full variable domain (outside the CDR3, taken from reference TRBV14 and TRBJ2-2): EAGVTQFPSHSVIEKGQTVTLRCDPISGHDNLYWYRRVMGKEIKFLLHFVKESKQDESGMPNNRFLAERTGGTYSTLKVQPAELEDSGVYFCASSTSGSNTGELFFGEGSRLTVL.

This sequence joins TRBV11-1 and TRBJ2-7, with 9 bases aligning to TRBD1. Germline-derived CDR1 and CDR2 are SGHAT and FQDESV (reference sequence). The CDR3 loop spans 14 amino acids. V dropped 2 bases and J dropped 6; count of bases not matched to a gene: 5. The CDR3 DNA reads as TGTGCCAGCAGCTTATGGGGACAGGGATTCGAGCAGTACTTC. It specifies CASSLWGQGFEQYF.

The V gene is TRBV19, the J gene TRBJ2-3; 9 positions agree with TRBD2. The CDR3 sequence is 14 residues long. Germline CDR1 and CDR2: LNHDA and SQIVND (reference sequence). J lost 3 bases, V lost 7 bases, and 5 bases had no gene match. This CDR3 is CASTRTSETDTQYF. CDR3 nucleotide sequence: TGTGCCAGTACCCGGACTAGCGAGACAGATACGCAGTATTTT. Combining the CDR3 with reference TRBV19 and TRBJ2-3 gives the whole variable domain DGGITQSPKYLFRKEGQNVTLSCEQNLNHDAMYWYRQDPGQGLRLIYYSQIVNDFQKGDIAEGYSVSREKKESFPLTVTSAQKNPTAFYLCASTRTSETDTQYFGPGTRLTVL.

The chain couples TRBV29-1 to TRBJ2-1, with D tentatively TRBD2 (5 bases). V was pared by 4 bases and J by 2 bases, with 12 bases between. Germline V gene lookup returns CDR1 SQVTM and CDR2 ANQGSEA. This CDR3 is built from 14 residues. The CDR3 here is CSVGPPGAYNEQFF. The CDR3 nucleotides are TGCAGCGTTGGACCCCCCGGGGCCTACAATGAGCAGTTCTTC.

The chain is built from TRBV7-3 and TRBJ1-1; no clear D. With 2 bases removed from V and 1 base from J, the gap between germline ends came to 14 bases. The CDR3 has 16 amino acids. The V gene's germline CDR1 is SGHTA and CDR2 FQGTGA. The CDR3 sequence is CASSLGGVAENTEAFF. The DNA for the CDR3 is TGTGCCAGCAGCTTAGGCGGGGTGGCGGAGAACACTGAAGCTTTCTTT.

This clone was seen a few times. The chain joins TRBV5-4 to TRBJ1-4; TRBD1 is a possible D gene (5 bases). Germline V gene sequence: CDR1 SGHNT, CDR2 YYREEE (reference sequence). The CDR3 length is 17 residues. V was trimmed by 2 bases and J by 6 bases, leaving 20 bases between them. The CDR3 coding sequence is TGTGCCAGCAGCTTAGAAGGAGGGGCCCGAACAGATGAAAAACTGTTTTTT. It codes for CASSLEGGARTDEKLFF.

J is TRBJ1-4 and V is TRBV30; D perhaps matches TRBD1 (6 bases). V lost 4 bases and J lost 8, with 17 bases in between. Germline V gene sequence: CDR1 GTSNPN, CDR2 SVGIG (reference sequence). CDR3 length equals 14 residues. The CDR3 sequence: CAWNFLGTGEKLFF. The CDR3 DNA is TGTGCCTGGAATTTTTTGGGAACAGGGGAAAAACTGTTTTTT.

This clone came up a few times. This rearrangement joins TRBV11-2 to TRBJ2-7, with a weak D call TRBD2 (6 bases). Looked up from germline, CDR1 is SGHAT and CDR2 is FQNNGV. V dropped 5 bases and J dropped 6 bases, with 17 bases sitting between them. This CDR3 contains 14 residues. CDR3 DNA: TGTGCCAGCAGCCGAACCAGGGCAGCGGGCGAGCAGTACTTC. It specifies CASSRTRAAGEQYF. Based on the CDR3 plus reference TRBV11-2 and TRBJ2-7, the full variable domain is EAGVAQSPRYKIIEKRQSVAFWCNPISGHATLYWYQQILGQGPKLLIQFQNNGVVDDSQLPKDRFSAERLKGVDSTLKIQPAKLEDSAVYLCASSRTRAAGEQYFGPGTRLTVT.

Regarding this clone: A much larger clonotype is one base distant, so this may be a read error. The chain employs TRBV6-5 and TRBJ1-5; D might be TRBD1 (5 bases). Germline CDR1 MNHEY, CDR2 SVGAGI. CDR3 length equals 14 residues. In DNA, the CDR3 is TGTGCCGGCAGTTACGGGACGGAGAATCAGCCCCAGCATTTT. Translated: CAGSYGTENQPQHF.

With respect to this clone: A much more abundant neighbour one base away suggests this may be a read error. This sample includes further DNA sequences coding for the same CDR3. The J gene is TRBJ2-2, the V gene TRBV28; 7 nucleotides agree with TRBD1. Germline-derived CDR1 and CDR2 are MDHEN and SYDVKM. The CDR3 is 14 residues long. V lost 6 bases, J lost 0 bases, and 1 base stayed unmatched. Here the CDR3 reads CASSGTANTGELFF. The CDR3 DNA reads as TGTGCCAGCAGCGGGACAGCGAACACCGGGGAGCTGTTTTTT.

Details on this clone: At the DNA level, this CDR3 is encoded by other sequences in the same sample as well. The V gene is TRBV28, the J gene TRBJ1-3; no reliable D call. The ends were cut back, 5 bases at V and 4 bases at J, with 18 bases in the middle. The CDR3 is 16 amino acids. Germline CDR1 reads MDHEN; CDR2 reads SYDVKM. The CDR3 DNA sequence: TGTGCCAGCAGTCAACCTGTACGGGCACAGGGAAACACCATATATTTT. Its protein is CASSQPVRAQGNTIYF.

The chain has TRBV30 and TRBJ2-7; D unclear. V lost 4 bases, J lost 6 bases, and 10 bases lay in between. Germline CDR1 GTSNPN, CDR2 SVGIG (reference sequence). The CDR3 length is 11 residues. The CDR3: CAWTIEGEQYF. The CDR3 DNA reads TGTGCCTGGACTATAGAAGGCGAGCAGTACTTC.

Worth noting for this clone: A far larger clone differs by one base, so this is likely a read error. Other DNA variants within this sample encode the same CDR3. This sequence joins TRBV9 and TRBJ2-3; D possibly corresponds to TRBD2 (6 bases). This CDR3 spans 14 amino acids. Germline V CDR1 and CDR2: SGDLS, YYNGEE. CDR3 sequence (DNA): TGTGCCAGCAGTGCTTCTAGCGCCACAGATACGCAATATTTT. Residues: CASSASSATDTQYF. Using reference TRBV9 and TRBJ2-3 for the parts outside the CDR3, the full variable domain is DSGVTQTPKHLITATGQRVTLRCSPRSGDLSVYWYQQSLDQGLQFLIQYYNGEERAKGNILERFSAQQFPDLHSELNLSSLELGDSALYFCASSASSATDTQYFGPGTRLTVL.

This chain connects TRBV9 to TRBJ1-5; 9 bases align to TRBD1. The CDR3 is made up of 15 amino acids. Germline assignment: CDR1 SGDLS and CDR2 YYNGEE. Trimming took 4 bases from V and 6 from J; bases not matched to a gene: 8. The CDR3 DNA sequence: TGTGCCAGCAGCAGAGGGACAGGGCTGGGTCAGCCCCAGCATTTT. It translates to CASSRGTGLGQPQHF.

This clone has more than one count but fewer than ten. The J gene is TRBJ1-6, the V gene TRBV2, with a possible D match to TRBD1 (5 bases). Trimming removed 8 bases at V and 7 bases at J, with 21 bases between. CDR1 SNHLY and CDR2 FYNNEI come from the germline V gene. This CDR3 is built from 16 residues. In DNA form, the CDR3 reads TGTGCCAGCGTACTCACCCGGGGCAGTGAGAATTCACCCCTCCACTTT. Translation: CASVLTRGSENSPLHF. Full variable domain (rest looked up from reference TRBV2 and TRBJ1-6): EPEVTQTPSHQVTQMGQEVILRCVPISNHLYFYWYRQILGQKVEFLVSFYNNEISEKSEIFDDQFSVERPDGSNFTLKIRSTKLEDSAMYFCASVLTRGSENSPLHFGNGTRLTVT.

The V call is TRBV6-6, the J call TRBJ1-5; TRBD1 might be the D (5 bases). The CDR3 has 13 residues. Germline V gives CDR1 MNHNY, CDR2 SVGAGI (reference sequence). V shed 4 bases and J shed 6 bases, with 10 bases lying between them. The CDR3 is CASSFQGSQPQHF. The CDR3, as DNA: TGTGCCAGCAGTTTTCAGGGAAGTCAGCCCCAGCATTTT.

This chain links TRBV11-2 with TRBJ2-7; the D gene is possibly TRBD2 (6 bases). Germline CDR1 SGHAT, CDR2 FQNNGV. The CDR3 spans 14 residues. Trimming pared 6 bases from V and 5 bases from J, leaving 17 bases between. CDR3 in amino acids: CASSVGSPGDEQYF. The CDR3 DNA is TGTGCCAGCAGTGTCGGGAGCCCTGGCGACGAGCAGTACTTC.

V is TRBV27 and J is TRBJ2-7; D is unresolved. This CDR3 has 14 amino acids. Trimming removed 0 bases from V and 2 bases from J, with 8 bases in between. In germline, CDR1 is MNHEY, CDR2 SMNVEV (reference sequence). The CDR3 spells CASSLSYQTYEQYF. For the CDR3, the DNA is TGTGCCAGCAGTTTATCGTACCAAACCTACGAGCAGTACTTC.

V is TRBV9 and J is TRBJ2-7; D not certain. V was trimmed by 1 base and J by 5 bases, leaving 4 bases between them. The CDR3 spans 11 residues. Germline loops: CDR1 SGDLS, CDR2 YYNGEE. The DNA for the CDR3 is TGTGCCAGCAGCGTAACCCACGAGCAGTACTTC. Translation: CASSVTHEQYF.

The chain combines TRBV19 with TRBJ2-1; D unresolved. Germline CDR1 is LNHDA and CDR2 is SQIVND (reference sequence). This CDR3 is built from 15 residues. Trimming took 9 bases from V and 4 from J, leaving 19 bases between them. CDR3 in amino acids: CARPVLGKSYNEQFF. In DNA, the CDR3 is TGTGCCAGGCCGGTTTTGGGCAAGTCATACAATGAGCAGTTCTTC.

This chain's CDR3 is CSADQPSAFF. The DNA of the CDR3 is TGCAGTGCCGACCAGCCCTCGGCTTTCTTT. The chain couples TRBV20-1 to TRBJ1-1; D not resolved. The V end lost 6 bases, the J end lost 11 bases, and 13 bases lay between the germline ends. Germline V lookup: CDR1 DFQATT, CDR2 SNEGSKA (reference sequence). The CDR3 is made up of 10 amino acids.

CDR3 sequence: CATSRARSGNTIYF. The CDR3 DNA is TGTGCCACCAGCAGGGCCAGGTCAGGAAACACCATATATTTT. The chain uses TRBV15 and TRBJ1-3; D not resolved. Germline values: CDR1 LNHNV, CDR2 YYDKDF (reference sequence). The ends were cut back, 3 bases at V and 4 bases at J, with 10 bases in the middle. CDR3 length: 14 residues. Supplemented by reference TRBV15 and TRBJ1-3, the full variable domain reads DAMVIQNPRYQVTQFGKPVTLSCSQTLNHNVMYWYQQKSSQAPKLLFHYYDKDFNNEADTPDNFQSRRPNTSFCFLDIRSPGLGDTAMYLCATSRARSGNTIYFGEGSWLTVV.

This chain uses TRBV7-2 with TRBJ2-7, with D maybe TRBD2 (5 bases). The germline V and J ends were trimmed by 8 bases and 2 bases, with 22 bases remaining between them. The CDR3 runs 16 residues. The germline CDR1 and CDR2 sequences are SGHTA and FQGNSA. Written as DNA, the CDR3 is TGTGCCAGCGGCAAAGTCGCGGGCGGATCTCCCTACGAGCAGTACTTC. Amino acids: CASGKVAGGSPYEQYF.

The CDR3, as DNA: TGTGCCAGCTCTCGCGGGCGGGATAACACCGGGGAGCTGTTTTTT. Translated, it gives CASSRGRDNTGELFF. The V gene is TRBV6-5, the J gene TRBJ2-2; perhaps TRBD2 as D (6 bases). The CDR3 has 15 residues. Germline V gene lookup returns CDR1 MNHEY and CDR2 SVGAGI. The V end was cut by 8 bases, the J end by 2 bases, with 15 bases between.

This clone was recorded once. The chain uses TRBV14 and TRBJ1-4; no clear D. Trimming took 2 bases from V and 7 from J, leaving 8 bases between them. Germline V gene lookup returns CDR1 SGHDN and CDR2 FVKESK. CDR3 length: 13 amino acids. CDR3 region: CASSQNLGEKLFF. The CDR3 DNA reads TGTGCCAGCAGCCAAAACCTCGGTGAAAAACTGTTTTTT.

The rearrangement joins TRBV9 to TRBJ1-1, with D hard to call. CDR3 length: 13 amino acids. Germline-derived CDR1 and CDR2 are SGDLS and YYNGEE. Trimming pared 2 bases from V and 0 bases from J, leaving 5 bases between. CDR3 DNA sequence: TGTGCCAGCAGCGTCACATTGAACACTGAAGCTTTCTTT. It is translated as CASSVTLNTEAFF.